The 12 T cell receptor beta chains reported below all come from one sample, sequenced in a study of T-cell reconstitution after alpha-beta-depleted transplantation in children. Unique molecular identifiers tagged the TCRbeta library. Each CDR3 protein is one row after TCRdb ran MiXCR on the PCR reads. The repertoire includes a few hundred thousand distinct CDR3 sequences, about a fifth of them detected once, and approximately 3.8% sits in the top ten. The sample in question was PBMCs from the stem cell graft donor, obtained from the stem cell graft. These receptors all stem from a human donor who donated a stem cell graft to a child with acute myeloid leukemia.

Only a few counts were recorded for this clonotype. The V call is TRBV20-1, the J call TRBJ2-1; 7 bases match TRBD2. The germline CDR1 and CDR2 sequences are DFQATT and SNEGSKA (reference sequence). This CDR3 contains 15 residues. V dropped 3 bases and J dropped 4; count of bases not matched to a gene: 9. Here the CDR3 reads CSASGRTRPYNEQFF. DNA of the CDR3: TGCAGTGCTAGTGGGAGGACTAGACCTTACAATGAGCAGTTCTTC.

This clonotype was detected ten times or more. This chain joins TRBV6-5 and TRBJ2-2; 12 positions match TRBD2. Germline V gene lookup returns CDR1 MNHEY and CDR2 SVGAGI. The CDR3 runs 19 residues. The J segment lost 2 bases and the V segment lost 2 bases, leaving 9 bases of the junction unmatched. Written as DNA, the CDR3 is TGTGCCAGCAGTTACACCGCGGCGACTAGCGGGAGAAACACCGGGGAGCTGTTTTTT. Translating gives CASSYTAATSGRNTGELFF.

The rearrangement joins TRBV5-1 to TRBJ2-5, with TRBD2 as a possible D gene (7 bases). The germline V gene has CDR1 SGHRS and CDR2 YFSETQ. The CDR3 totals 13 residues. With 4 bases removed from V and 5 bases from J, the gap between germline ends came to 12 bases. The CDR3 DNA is TGCGCCAGCAGCGTCAGGGGAGGGGAGACCCAGTACTTC. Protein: CASSVRGGETQYF.

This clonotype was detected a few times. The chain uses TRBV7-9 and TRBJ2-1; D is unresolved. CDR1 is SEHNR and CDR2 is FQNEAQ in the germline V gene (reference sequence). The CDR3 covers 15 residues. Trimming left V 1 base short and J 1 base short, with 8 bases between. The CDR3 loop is CASSLVVGSYNEQFF. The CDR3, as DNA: TGTGCCAGCAGCTTAGTTGTCGGTTCCTACAATGAGCAGTTCTTC.

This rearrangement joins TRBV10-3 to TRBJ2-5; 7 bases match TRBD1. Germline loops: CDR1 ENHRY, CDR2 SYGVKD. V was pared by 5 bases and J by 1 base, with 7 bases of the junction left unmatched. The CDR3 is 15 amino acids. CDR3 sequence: CAISSMTGRQETQYF. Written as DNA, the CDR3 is TGTGCCATCAGTTCTATGACAGGGCGCCAAGAGACCCAGTACTTC.

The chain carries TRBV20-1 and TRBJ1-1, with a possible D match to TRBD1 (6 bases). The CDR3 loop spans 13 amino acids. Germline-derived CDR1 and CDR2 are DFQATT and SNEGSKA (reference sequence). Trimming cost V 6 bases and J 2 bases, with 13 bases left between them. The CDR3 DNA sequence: TGCAGTGCCAATTTACAGGGAAACACTGAAGCTTTCTTT. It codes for CSANLQGNTEAFF.

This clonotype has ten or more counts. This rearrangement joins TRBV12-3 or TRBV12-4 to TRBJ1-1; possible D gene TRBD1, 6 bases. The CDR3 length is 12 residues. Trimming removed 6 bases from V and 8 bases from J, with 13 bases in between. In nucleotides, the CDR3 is TGTGCCAGCAGACCGAGACAGGAGGAAGCTTTCTTT. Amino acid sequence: CASRPRQEEAFF.

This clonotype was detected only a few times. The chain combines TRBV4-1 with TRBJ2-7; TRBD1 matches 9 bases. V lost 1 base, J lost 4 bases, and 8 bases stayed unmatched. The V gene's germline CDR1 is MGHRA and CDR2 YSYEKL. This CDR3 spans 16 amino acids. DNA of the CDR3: TGCGCCAGCAGCCAAGGGGGGGACAGGGAGGGATACGAGCAGTACTTC. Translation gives CASSQGGDREGYEQYF.

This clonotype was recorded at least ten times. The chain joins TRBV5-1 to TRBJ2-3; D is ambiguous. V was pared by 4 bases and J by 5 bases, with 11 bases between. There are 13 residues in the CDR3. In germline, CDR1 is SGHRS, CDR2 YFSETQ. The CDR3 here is CASSTRPKDTQYF. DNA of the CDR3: TGCGCCAGCAGCACCCGGCCGAAAGATACGCAGTATTTT. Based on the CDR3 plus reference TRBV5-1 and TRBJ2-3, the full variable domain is KAGVTQTPRYLIKTRGQQVTLSCSPISGHRSVSWYQQTPGQGLQFLFEYFSETQRNKGNFPGRFSGRQFSNSRSEMNVSTLELGDSALYLCASSTRPKDTQYFGPGTRLTVL.

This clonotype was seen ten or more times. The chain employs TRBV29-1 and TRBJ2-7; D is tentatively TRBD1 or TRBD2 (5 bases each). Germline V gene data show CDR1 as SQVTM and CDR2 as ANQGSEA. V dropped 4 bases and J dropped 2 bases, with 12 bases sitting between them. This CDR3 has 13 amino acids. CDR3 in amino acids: CSVAGLAPYEQYF. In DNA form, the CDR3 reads TGCAGCGTTGCGGGGCTAGCTCCCTACGAGCAGTACTTC.

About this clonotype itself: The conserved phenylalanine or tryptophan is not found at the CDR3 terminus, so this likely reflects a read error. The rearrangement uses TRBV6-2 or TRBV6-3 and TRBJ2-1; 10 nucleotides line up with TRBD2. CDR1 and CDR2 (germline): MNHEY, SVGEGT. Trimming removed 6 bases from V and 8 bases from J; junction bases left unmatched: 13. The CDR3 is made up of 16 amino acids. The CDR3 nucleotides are TGTGCCAGCAGCCGACCAGGACTAGCGGATAGATATGAGCAGTTCTCC. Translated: CASSRPGLADRYEQFS.

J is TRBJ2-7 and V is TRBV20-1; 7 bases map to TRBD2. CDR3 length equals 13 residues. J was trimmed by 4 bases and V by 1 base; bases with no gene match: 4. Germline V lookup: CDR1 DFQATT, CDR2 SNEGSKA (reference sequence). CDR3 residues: CSARVGREYEQYF. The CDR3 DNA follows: TGCAGTGCTAGAGTGGGGAGGGAATACGAGCAGTACTTC.